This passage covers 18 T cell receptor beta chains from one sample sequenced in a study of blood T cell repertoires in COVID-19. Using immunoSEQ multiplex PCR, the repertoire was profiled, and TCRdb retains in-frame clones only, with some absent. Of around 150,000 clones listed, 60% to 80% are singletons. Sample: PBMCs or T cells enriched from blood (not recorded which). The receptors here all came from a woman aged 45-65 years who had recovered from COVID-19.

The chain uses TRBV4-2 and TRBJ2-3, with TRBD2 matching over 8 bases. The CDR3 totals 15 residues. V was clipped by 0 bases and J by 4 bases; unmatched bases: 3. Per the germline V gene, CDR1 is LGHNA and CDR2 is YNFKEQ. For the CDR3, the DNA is TGTGCCAGCAGCCAAGATCGGGGGGGGCCAGATACGCAGTATTTT. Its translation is CASSQDRGGPDTQYF.

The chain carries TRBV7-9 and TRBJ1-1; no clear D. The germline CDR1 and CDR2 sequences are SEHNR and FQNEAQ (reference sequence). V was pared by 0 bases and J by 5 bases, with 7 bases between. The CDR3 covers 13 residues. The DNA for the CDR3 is TGTGCCAGCAGCTTAGCCGAGGGAACTGAAGCTTTCTTT. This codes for CASSLAEGTEAFF.

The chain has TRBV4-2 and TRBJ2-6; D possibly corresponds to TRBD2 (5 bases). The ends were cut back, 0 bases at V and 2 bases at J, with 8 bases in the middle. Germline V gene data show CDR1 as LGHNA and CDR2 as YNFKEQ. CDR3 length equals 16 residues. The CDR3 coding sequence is TGTGCCAGCAGCCAAGACCAAGCGGCTGGGGCCAACGTCCTGACTTTC. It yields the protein CASSQDQAAGANVLTF.

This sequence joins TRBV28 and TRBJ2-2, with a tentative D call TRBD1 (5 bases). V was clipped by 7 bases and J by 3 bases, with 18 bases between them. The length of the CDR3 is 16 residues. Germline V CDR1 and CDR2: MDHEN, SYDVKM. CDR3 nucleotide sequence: TGTGCCAGCATAAAGATGAGACAGACTTACACCGGGGAGCTGTTTTTT. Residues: CASIKMRQTYTGELFF.

The chain's CDR3 is CASSQDMRQPQHF. The CDR3 DNA reads TGTGCCAGCAGCCAAGATATGCGTCAGCCCCAGCATTTT. The chain combines TRBV3-1 (or the pseudogene TRBV3-2) with TRBJ1-5; no clear D. The V and J ends lost 0 bases and 6 bases respectively, with 6 bases between them. Germline V lookup: CDR1 LGHDT, CDR2 YNNKEL (reference sequence). The length of the CDR3 is 13 residues.

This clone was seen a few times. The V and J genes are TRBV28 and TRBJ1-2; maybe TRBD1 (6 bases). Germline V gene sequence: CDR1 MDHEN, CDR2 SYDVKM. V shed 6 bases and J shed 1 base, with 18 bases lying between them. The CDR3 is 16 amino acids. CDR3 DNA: TGTGCCAGCAGCCCTATGGGGGCTGGATATAACTATGGCTACACCTTC. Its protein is CASSPMGAGYNYGYTF.

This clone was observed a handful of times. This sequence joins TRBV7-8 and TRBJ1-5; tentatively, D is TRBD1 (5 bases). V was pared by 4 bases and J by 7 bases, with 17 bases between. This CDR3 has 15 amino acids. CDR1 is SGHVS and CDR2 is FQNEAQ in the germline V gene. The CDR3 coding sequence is TGTGCCAGCAGCTCCTCCAGCGGCCGGGGGCAGCCCCAGCATTTT. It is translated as CASSSSSGRGQPQHF.

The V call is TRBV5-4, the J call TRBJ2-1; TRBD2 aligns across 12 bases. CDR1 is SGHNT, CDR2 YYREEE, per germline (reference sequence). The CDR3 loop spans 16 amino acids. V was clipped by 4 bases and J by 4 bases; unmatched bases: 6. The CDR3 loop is CASSPSLAGGYNEQFF. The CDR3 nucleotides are TGTGCCAGCAGCCCGTCTCTAGCGGGGGGGTACAATGAGCAGTTCTTC.

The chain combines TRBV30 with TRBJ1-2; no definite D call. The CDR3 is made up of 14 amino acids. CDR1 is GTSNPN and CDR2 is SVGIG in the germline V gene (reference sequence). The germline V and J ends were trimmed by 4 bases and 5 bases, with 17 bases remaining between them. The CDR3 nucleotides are TGTGCCTGGACGGAAACGGGATTCGGGTATGGCTACACCTTC. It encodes CAWTETGFGYGYTF.

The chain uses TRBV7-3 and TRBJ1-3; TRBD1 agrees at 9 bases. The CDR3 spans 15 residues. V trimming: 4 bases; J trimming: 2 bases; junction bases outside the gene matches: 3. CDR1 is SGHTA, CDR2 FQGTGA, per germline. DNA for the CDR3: TGTGCCAGCAGCTCGTACAGGGGGCCTGGAAACACCATATATTTT. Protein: CASSSYRGPGNTIYF.

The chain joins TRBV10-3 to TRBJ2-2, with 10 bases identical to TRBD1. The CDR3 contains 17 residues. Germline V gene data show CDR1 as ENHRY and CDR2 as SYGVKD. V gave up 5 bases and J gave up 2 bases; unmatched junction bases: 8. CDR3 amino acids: CAISNVGQGVNTGELFF. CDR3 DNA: TGTGCCATCAGTAACGTAGGACAGGGGGTAAACACCGGGGAGCTGTTTTTT.

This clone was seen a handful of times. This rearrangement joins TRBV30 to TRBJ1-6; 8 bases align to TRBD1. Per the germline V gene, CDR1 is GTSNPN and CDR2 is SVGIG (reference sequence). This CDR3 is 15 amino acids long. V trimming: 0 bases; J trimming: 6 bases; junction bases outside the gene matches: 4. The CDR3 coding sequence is TGTGCCTGGAGTGTAAGGACAGGGACTAATTCACCCCTCCACTTT. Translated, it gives CAWSVRTGTNSPLHF.

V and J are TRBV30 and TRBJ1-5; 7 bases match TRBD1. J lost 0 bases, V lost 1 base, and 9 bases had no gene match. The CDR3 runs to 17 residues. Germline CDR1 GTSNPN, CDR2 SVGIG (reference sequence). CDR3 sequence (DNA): TGTGCCTGGAGTGCGGGACAGCATGGTTATAGCAATCAGCCCCAGCATTTT. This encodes CAWSAGQHGYSNQPQHF.

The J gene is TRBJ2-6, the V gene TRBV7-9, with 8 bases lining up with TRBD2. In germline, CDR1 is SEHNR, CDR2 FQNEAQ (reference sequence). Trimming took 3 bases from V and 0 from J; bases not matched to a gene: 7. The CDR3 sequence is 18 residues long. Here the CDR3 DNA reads TGTGCCAGCAGCTTTATTTCGGGGGGGCCCTCTGGGGCCAACGTCCTGACTTTC. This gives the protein CASSFISGGPSGANVLTF.

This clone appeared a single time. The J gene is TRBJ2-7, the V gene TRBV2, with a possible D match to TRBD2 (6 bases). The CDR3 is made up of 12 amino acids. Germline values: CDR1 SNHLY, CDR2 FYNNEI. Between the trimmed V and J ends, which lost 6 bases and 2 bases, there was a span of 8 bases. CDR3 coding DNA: TGTGCCAGCAGAGGCGGGACCTACGAGCAGTACTTC. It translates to CASRGGTYEQYF.

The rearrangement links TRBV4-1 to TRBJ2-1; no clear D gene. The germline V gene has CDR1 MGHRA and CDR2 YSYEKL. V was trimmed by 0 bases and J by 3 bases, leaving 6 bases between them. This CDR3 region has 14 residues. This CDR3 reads CASSQERSYNEQFF. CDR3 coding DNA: TGCGCCAGCAGCCAAGAACGCAGCTACAATGAGCAGTTCTTC.

In DNA form, the CDR3 reads TGTGCTAGTGGCCCAATGGGGGGACCCGGGGGATATAGCAATCAGCCCCAGCATTTT. Amino acids: CASGPMGGPGGYSNQPQHF. This chain connects TRBV12-5 to TRBJ1-5, with D possibly matching TRBD1 (5 bases). The germline gives CDR1 LGHNT, CDR2 FRNRAP. The CDR3 loop spans 19 amino acids. V shed 6 bases and J shed 0 bases, with 24 bases lying between them.

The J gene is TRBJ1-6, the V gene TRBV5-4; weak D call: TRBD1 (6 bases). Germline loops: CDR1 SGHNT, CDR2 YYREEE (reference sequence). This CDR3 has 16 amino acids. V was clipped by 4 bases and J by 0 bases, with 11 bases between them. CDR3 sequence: CASSTQGSSYNSPLHF. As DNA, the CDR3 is TGTGCCAGCAGCACCCAGGGGAGCTCCTATAATTCACCCCTCCACTTT.